These 22 T cell receptor beta chains were all obtained from the same sample, sequenced in a study of T cell clonality in common variable immunodeficiency. Points from the study as a whole: Fewer deletions and N-nucleotide insertions were reportedly seen in common variable immunodeficiency TCR beta sequences.

Their recognized antigens are unknown. Measured with immunoSEQ multiplex PCR; TCRdb has only the in-frame clones, and not every one. In total the sample includes thousands of clones, none of them seen once. The sample was peripheral blood mononuclear cells. These receptors all stem from a human donor with common variable immunodeficiency.

This clone has more than one count but fewer than ten. Incomplete CDR3 DNA: TGTGCCAGCCGGTCGGCGGGTAGCGGGATGTACGAG. Encoded protein: CASRSAGSGMYE. The whole CDR3 protein reads CASRSAGSGMYEQYF. This chain connects TRBV6-2 or TRBV6-3 to TRBJ2-7, with 8 bases lining up with TRBD2. The CDR3 goes on 3 residues after the read ends, and that part is filled in from the germline J gene. The germline V gene has CDR1 MNHEY and CDR2 SVGEGT. The ends lost 8 bases at V and 4 bases at J; junction bases unmatched: 13. This CDR3 has 15 amino acids.

This clone showed up just a few times. From the germline J gene comes the end of the CDR3, since the read stops 3 residues before it. The V call is TRBV18, the J call TRBJ2-1; 7 bases line up with TRBD2. Looked up from germline, CDR1 is KGHSH and CDR2 is LQKENI. The V and J ends lost 4 bases and 5 bases, in that order; junction bases with no gene match: 8. The CDR3 totals 15 residues. The part of the CDR3 DNA that was read is TGTGCCAGCTCACGACTCGCGGGAGCGGACAATGAG. Its translation is CASSRLAGADNE. The entire CDR3 protein reads CASSRLAGADNEQFF.

This clone was counted between two and nine times. The CDR3 extends 3 residues past the end of the read, so its final part is completed from the germline J gene. V usage is TRBV7-3 and J usage is TRBJ2-2; D may be TRBD2 (5 bases). The germline V gene has CDR1 SGHTA and CDR2 FQGTGA. CDR3 length: 16 amino acids. V lost 5 bases, J lost 0 bases, and 13 bases lay in between. CDR3 sequence: CASSPFGAANTGELFF. The covered CDR3 bases are TGTGCCAGCAGCCCGTTCGGAGCGGCGAACACCGGGGAG.

This clone was seen more than once but under ten times. The DNA ends 3 residues before the CDR3 does, and the rest of the CDR3 is filled in from the germline J gene. The genes are TRBV6-1 and TRBJ2-7, with TRBD1 identical over 11 bases. The CDR3 runs to 15 residues. V shed 0 bases, J shed 4 bases, and the junction held 2 bases outside the gene matches. Germline V gene sequence: CDR1 MNHNS, CDR2 SASEGT. CDR3: CASSEAGTGGYEQYF. The CDR3 bases that were read are TGTGCCAGCAGTGAAGCAGGGACAGGGGGTTACGAG.

Notes on this clone: The missing CDR3 end, 3 residues past where the read stops, is filled in from the germline J gene. The rearrangement uses TRBV7-2 and TRBJ2-5; the D gene is possibly TRBD2 (7 bases). The CDR3 totals 15 residues. V was cut by 5 bases and J by 5 bases, with 18 bases left in between. CDR1 is SGHTA, CDR2 FQGNSA, per germline. The CDR3 is CASSPAGARRETQYF. The CDR3 DNA, read in part, is TGTGCCAGCAGCCCCGCGGGGGCTCGGCGGGAGACC. Based on the CDR3 plus reference TRBV7-2 and TRBJ2-5, the full variable domain is GAGVSQSPSNKVTEKGKDVELRCDPISGHTALYWYRQSLGQGLEFLIYFQGNSAPDKSGLPSDRFSAERTGGSVSTLTIQRTQQEDSAVYLCASSPAGARRETQYFGPGTRLLVL.

This clone qualifies as medium-sized (0.01 to 0.1%). Read coverage stops 3 residues before the CDR3 terminus; the germline J gene supplies the remainder. V gene TRBV5-6 combines with J gene TRBJ2-1; 12 nucleotides match TRBD2. Germline V gene lookup returns CDR1 SGHDT and CDR2 YYEEEE. V gave up 5 bases and J gave up 8 bases; unmatched junction bases: 8. This CDR3 contains 15 residues. CDR3 sequence reads: CASRAGLAGMDEQFF. CDR3 DNA, as far as it was read: TGTGCCAGCAGAGCAGGACTAGCGGGAATGGATGAG.

As regards this clone: Read sequence stops 3 residues before the CDR3 end, and the germline J gene provides the missing end. The chain uses TRBV6-2 or TRBV6-3 and TRBJ2-3; 7 positions agree with TRBD1. Unmatched junction bases numbered 2, after V lost 5 bases and J lost 3 bases. This CDR3 spans 13 amino acids. CDR1 and CDR2 (germline): MNHEY, SVGEGT. This chain's CDR3 is CASSQGETDTQYF. The part of the CDR3 DNA that was read is TGTGCCAGCAGTCAGGGGGAGACAGATACG.

This clone was seen a handful of times. The CDR3 goes on 3 residues after the read ends, and that part is filled in from the germline J gene. The chain is built from TRBV6-2 or TRBV6-3 and TRBJ2-1; D might be TRBD1 (7 bases). This CDR3 spans 15 amino acids. Germline CDR1 is MNHEY and CDR2 is SVGEGT. Trimming shortened V by 6 bases and J by 1 base, and 13 bases separated the two germline ends. The sequenced part of the CDR3 DNA is TGTGCCAGCAGGACAGGGAGGAAGTCCTACAATGAG. It translates to CASRTGRKSYNE. The whole CDR3 is CASRTGRKSYNEQFF.

In regard to this clone: The read terminates 3 residues before the CDR3 end, so the remaining end is supplied by the germline J gene. V and J are TRBV7-9 and TRBJ2-7; D not resolved. Trimming removed 5 bases from V and 3 bases from J, with 5 bases in between. CDR1 is SEHNR and CDR2 is FQNEAQ in the germline V gene (reference sequence). This CDR3 has 11 residues. The chain's CDR3 is CASSPGYEQYF. The sequenced part of the CDR3 DNA is TGTGCCAGCAGCCCCGGCTACGAG.

As regards this clone: Read coverage stops 3 residues before the CDR3 terminus; the germline J gene supplies the remainder. J is TRBJ1-1 and V is TRBV7-9; TRBD1 is a possible D gene (6 bases). CDR1 and CDR2 from the germline V gene are SEHNR and FQNEAQ (reference sequence). CDR3 size: 13 residues. The covered CDR3 bases are TGTGCCAGCAGCTTAGATCAAACAGGGCGG. The encoded protein is CASSLDQTGR. The whole CDR3 sequence reads CASSLDQTGRAFF.

About this clone: From the germline J gene comes the end of the CDR3, since the read stops 3 residues before it. V usage is TRBV5-6 and J usage is TRBJ1-1; D is ambiguous. With 0 bases removed from V and 6 bases from J, the gap between germline ends came to 12 bases. This CDR3 comprises 14 residues. CDR1 SGHDT and CDR2 YYEEEE come from the germline V gene. The CDR3 DNA, read in part, is TGTGCCAGCAGCTTGGCCGCGGGTAAACCTGAA. Translating it yields CASSLAAGKPE. The CDR3 in full is CASSLAAGKPEAFF.

This clone was picked up a small number of times. Sequence at one end of the junction differs from germline and may be a read error. The read halts 3 residues ahead of the CDR3 end, with the missing end drawn from the germline J gene. V and J are TRBV7-7 and TRBJ2-2; D gene ambiguous. The CDR3 length is 14 residues. Germline V gives CDR1 SSHAT, CDR2 FNYEAQ (reference sequence). The CDR3 region is CASSLAKNTGELFF. The covered CDR3 bases are TGTGCTAGCAGCTTAGCCAAAAACACCGGGGAG.

A note on this clone: The read halts 3 residues ahead of the CDR3 end, with the missing end drawn from the germline J gene. V usage is TRBV6-4 and J usage is TRBJ2-3; TRBD1 matches 7 bases. Trimming took 4 bases from V and 3 from J; bases not matched to a gene: 4. The V gene's germline CDR1 is MRHNA and CDR2 SNTAGT. CDR3 size: 14 residues. CDR3 bases read: TGTGCCAGCAGTGTGGCAGGGGGTACAGATACG. This sequence encodes CASSVAGGTDT. The whole CDR3 reads CASSVAGGTDTQYF.

This clone was detected a few times. The CDR3 end lies 3 residues beyond the end of the read and is filled in from the germline J gene. The V call is TRBV19, the J call TRBJ2-1, with no clear D. V was cut by 3 bases and J by 4 bases, with 10 bases left in between. The CDR3 consists of 14 residues. Germline-derived CDR1 and CDR2 are LNHDA and SQIVND (reference sequence). CDR3: CASSIGNPYNEQFF. Partial CDR3 DNA: TGTGCCAGTAGTATTGGCAACCCATACAATGAG.

This clone was detected only a few times. Sequencing ends 3 residues short of the CDR3 end; the germline J gene provides the rest. The chain is built from TRBV19 and TRBJ2-1; the match to TRBD2 covers 7 bases. The germline V gene encodes CDR1 LNHDA and CDR2 SQIVND (reference sequence). The CDR3 length is 15 residues. The V gene end was trimmed by 2 bases and the J gene end by 2 bases; junction bases not matched to a gene: 3. Partial CDR3 DNA: TGTGCCAGTAGTATACTAGCGGTGACCTACAATGAG. Amino acid sequence: CASSILAVTYNE. The whole CDR3 protein is CASSILAVTYNEQFF.

About this clone itself: The read gets to within 3 residues of the CDR3 end, and the germline J gene fills in the rest. The chain joins TRBV6-1 to TRBJ2-7; maybe TRBD1 (5 bases). V was trimmed by 0 bases and J by 3 bases, leaving 9 bases between them. The CDR3 is 14 residues long. Germline lookup yields CDR1 MNHNS and CDR2 SASEGT. The sequenced CDR3 bases are TGTGCCAGCAGTGAAGCTGACAGACACTACGAG. This encodes CASSEADRHYE. The whole CDR3 protein is CASSEADRHYEQYF.

This chain's CDR3 is CASSHRGPTYEQYF. The sequenced CDR3 bases are TGTGCCAGCAGCCACAGGGGACCTACCTACGAG. The chain joins TRBV7-9 to TRBJ2-7; the match to TRBD1 covers 7 bases. The read finishes 3 residues shy of the CDR3 end, and the germline J gene is used to complete it. The CDR3 length is 14 residues. Germline CDR1 and CDR2: SEHNR and FQNEAQ (reference sequence). V shed 5 bases and J 2 bases; nucleotides not matched to a gene: 6. Combining the CDR3 with reference TRBV7-9 and TRBJ2-7 gives the whole variable domain DTGVSQNPRHKITKRGQNVTFRCDPISEHNRLYWYRQTLGQGPEFLTYFQNEAQLEKSRLLSDRFSAERPKGSFSTLEIQRTEQGDSAMYLCASSHRGPTYEQYFGPGTRLTVT.

About this clone itself: From the germline J gene comes the end of the CDR3, since the read stops 3 residues before it. The chain employs TRBV19 and TRBJ2-1, with 7 nucleotides matching TRBD2. Per the germline V gene, CDR1 is LNHDA and CDR2 is SQIVND (reference sequence). J was trimmed by 6 bases and V by 5 bases; bases with no gene match: 4. The CDR3 spans 13 residues. CDR3 amino acids: CASSALAINEQFF. CDR3 DNA, as far as it was read: TGTGCCAGTAGTGCACTAGCGATCAATGAG.

The CDR3 bases that were read are TGTGCCAGCTCACCCTCAGGGACTAGCACAGATACG. This translates into CASSPSGTSTDT. The complete CDR3 protein is CASSPSGTSTDTQYF. V gene TRBV18 combines with J gene TRBJ2-3; D is possibly TRBD2 (6 bases). The read comes to an end 3 residues before the CDR3 does, leaving the germline J gene to fill in the end. V dropped 3 bases and J dropped 0 bases, with 10 bases sitting between them. Germline CDR1 KGHSH, CDR2 LQKENI. This CDR3 has 15 amino acids.

A few counts support this clone. The CDR3 end falls 3 residues outside the read, so it is completed with the germline J gene. V is TRBV6-2 or TRBV6-3 and J is TRBJ1-5; 8 nucleotides agree with TRBD1. Germline V CDR1 and CDR2: MNHEY, SVGEGT. J lost 7 bases, V lost 8 bases, and 10 bases had no gene match. This CDR3 is 14 amino acids long. The covered CDR3 bases are TGTGCCAGCTCTACAGGGGGGAGAGGGCAGCCC. It specifies CASSTGGRGQP. The entire CDR3 protein is CASSTGGRGQPQHF.

Note on this clone: The read ends 3 residues early relative to the CDR3; the germline J gene fills the gap. V gene TRBV19 combines with J gene TRBJ2-1; 9 bases match TRBD2. Germline assignment: CDR1 LNHDA and CDR2 SQIVND (reference sequence). The CDR3 extends over 16 amino acids. The junction had 9 bases not matched to a gene; V was cut back by 4 bases and J by 5 bases. Partial CDR3 DNA: TGTGCCAGTAGTACTCCCCGGACTAGCGACAACAATGAG. Translation: CASSTPRTSDNNE. The whole CDR3 protein reads CASSTPRTSDNNEQFF. Supplemented by reference TRBV19 and TRBJ2-1, the full variable domain reads DGGITQSPKYLFRKEGQNVTLSCEQNLNHDAMYWYRQDPGQGLRLIYYSQIVNDFQKGDIAEGYSVSREKKESFPLTVTSAQKNPTAFYLCASSTPRTSDNNEQFFGPGTRLTVL.

A word on this clone: The CDR3 extends 3 residues past the end of the read, so its final part is completed from the germline J gene. This chain joins TRBV7-8 and TRBJ2-7; D may be TRBD1 (6 bases). V was shortened by 5 bases and J by 0 bases, with 17 bases between the two germline ends. The CDR3 sequence is 16 residues long. Germline CDR1 and CDR2: SGHVS and FQNEAQ. The CDR3 is CASSEDRLRRSYEQYF. Incomplete CDR3 DNA: TGTGCCAGCAGCGAAGACAGGCTCCGTCGCTCCTACGAG.